Shown below are 23 T cell receptor beta chains from a single sample sequenced in a study of CD8+ T cells in alopecia areata listed by TCRdb under 2018. In the paper's terms, the time point label means: baseline before oral tofacitinib. The library was made by the immunoSEQ multiplex PCR assay. For TCR sequencing, RNA was extracted from every sample and reverse transcribed into cDNA to serve as template. TCRdb stores this immuneACCESS table with in-frame sequences only. Part of the clones is absent; in the studies checked, under half of the shortfall reflects unresolved V genes, and no reason is known for the rest. Present in this sample are some 170,000 clones, around 64% of which were seen just once. Of the sample, roughly an eighth falls within the top ten clones. The material sequenced was CD8+ T cells sorted from blood, taken at week 0. The receptors were sampled from a human donor with alopecia areata.

In its sample, this clone was seen a few times. This chain's CDR3 is CSVEGLAGAGDTQYF. CDR3 DNA sequence: TGCAGCGTTGAAGGGCTAGCGGGGGCCGGAGATACGCAGTATTTT. The chain employs TRBV29-1 and TRBJ2-3; 10 bases map to TRBD2. CDR3 length: 15 residues. The ends lost 1 base at V and 5 bases at J; junction bases unmatched: 6. CDR1 and CDR2 (germline): SQVTM, ANQGSEA.

The V and J genes are TRBV9 and TRBJ1-2; tentative D call: TRBD1 (6 bases). Germline loops: CDR1 SGDLS, CDR2 YYNGEE. This CDR3 contains 16 residues. V dropped 0 bases and J dropped 3 bases, with 15 bases sitting between them. CDR3 in amino acids: CASSVAGGPGYYGYTF. The CDR3 nucleotides are TGTGCCAGCAGCGTAGCGGGGGGGCCGGGGTACTATGGCTACACCTTC.

The chain joins TRBV4-1 to TRBJ2-7; D is unresolved. Germline lookup yields CDR1 MGHRA and CDR2 YSYEKL. The CDR3 contains 15 residues. V gave up 1 base and J gave up 3 bases, with 13 bases separating them. Written as DNA, the CDR3 is TGCGCCAGCAGCCAAGTGAGCAGCACAAACTACGAGCAGTACTTC. Residues: CASSQVSSTNYEQYF.

CDR3 amino acids: CASSLRGAGMDEQFF. The CDR3 DNA reads TGTGCCAGCAGCTTAAGGGGAGCGGGGATGGATGAGCAGTTCTTC. The chain employs TRBV7-9 and TRBJ2-1; 7 bases line up with TRBD2. Germline CDR1 SEHNR, CDR2 FQNEAQ (reference sequence). V was pared by 2 bases and J by 8 bases, with 9 bases of the junction left unmatched. The CDR3 has 15 residues.

The V gene is TRBV7-8, the J gene TRBJ2-3; D may be TRBD1 (6 bases). Trimming stripped 5 bases from V and 0 bases from J, with 15 bases between. CDR3 length equals 16 residues. Germline CDR1 and CDR2: SGHVS and FQNEAQ. CDR3: CASSPRQELSTDTQYF. CDR3 nucleotide sequence: TGTGCCAGCAGCCCCAGACAGGAACTTAGCACAGATACGCAGTATTTT.

CDR3 in DNA: TGCGCCAGCAGTTCAACAGGAAAGAGCTCCTACAATGAGCAGTTCTTC. Translation: CASSSTGKSSYNEQFF. The chain links TRBV5-1 to TRBJ2-1, with D perhaps TRBD1 (5 bases). The germline CDR1 and CDR2 sequences are SGHRS and YFSETQ. CDR3 size: 16 residues. V lost 5 bases and J lost 0, with 15 bases in between. Complete variable domain (other parts from reference TRBV5-1 and TRBJ2-1): KAGVTQTPRYLIKTRGQQVTLSCSPISGHRSVSWYQQTPGQGLQFLFEYFSETQRNKGNFPGRFSGRQFSNSRSEMNVSTLELGDSALYLCASSSTGKSSYNEQFFGPGTRLTVL.

The chain couples TRBV2 to TRBJ2-5; 9 bases line up with TRBD1. CDR1 is SNHLY, CDR2 FYNNEI, per germline. The length of the CDR3 is 14 residues. V lost 6 bases, J lost 5 bases, and 7 bases stayed unmatched. The CDR3 nucleotides are TGTGCCAGCAGGGTACAGGGGGCGAGGGAGACCCAGTACTTC. Translated: CASRVQGARETQYF.

V is TRBV7-8 and J is TRBJ1-5; a weak D match, TRBD1 (5 bases). Trimming cost V 5 bases and J 6 bases, with 29 bases left between them. Germline V gene data show CDR1 as SGHVS and CDR2 as FQNEAQ. This CDR3 is 19 amino acids long. CDR3 region: CASSPRSGFGREFFQPQHF. The CDR3 nucleotides are TGTGCCAGCAGCCCCCGATCAGGGTTTGGGAGGGAGTTTTTTCAGCCCCAGCATTTT.

In this sample, this clone turned up a few times. The CDR3 sequence is CSAHPNAVRAEAFF. The CDR3 DNA follows: TGCAGCGCCCACCCTAACGCGGTGAGGGCTGAAGCTTTCTTT. V usage is TRBV29-1 and J usage is TRBJ1-1; D ambiguous. Germline V CDR1 and CDR2: SQVTM, ANQGSEA. The CDR3 covers 14 residues. V gave up 7 bases and J gave up 6 bases, with 21 bases separating them. Supplemented by reference TRBV29-1 and TRBJ1-1, the full variable domain reads SAVISQKPSRDICQRGTSLTIQCQVDSQVTMMFWYRQQPGQSLTLIATANQGSEATYESGFVIDKFPISRPNLTFSTLTVSNMSPEDSSIYLCSAHPNAVRAEAFFGQGTRLTVV.

The chain joins TRBV2 to TRBJ2-5, with TRBD2 as a possible D gene (5 bases). The V end lost 6 bases, the J end lost 5 bases, and 19 bases lay between the germline ends. Germline lookup yields CDR1 SNHLY and CDR2 FYNNEI. This CDR3 has 15 residues. The CDR3 sequence is CASRLRLSLMETQYF. The CDR3 coding sequence is TGTGCCAGCAGGCTAAGACTAAGTCTGATGGAGACCCAGTACTTC. Full variable domain (rest looked up from reference TRBV2 and TRBJ2-5): EPEVTQTPSHQVTQMGQEVILRCVPISNHLYFYWYRQILGQKVEFLVSFYNNEISEKSEIFDDQFSVERPDGSNFTLKIRSTKLEDSAMYFCASRLRLSLMETQYFGPGTRLLVL.

The rearrangement uses TRBV4-1 and TRBJ2-3; D is perhaps TRBD2 (5 bases). Deletions cut 4 bases from V and 2 bases from J, with 16 bases between. The V gene's germline CDR1 is MGHRA and CDR2 YSYEKL. The CDR3 consists of 16 residues. The CDR3 bases are TGCGCCAGCAGCCTAACCCCGGGGAGAAACACAGATACGCAGTATTTT. Protein product: CASSLTPGRNTDTQYF.

The rearrangement uses TRBV19 and TRBJ2-3; D is perhaps TRBD1 or TRBD2 (5 bases each). Germline values: CDR1 LNHDA, CDR2 SQIVND (reference sequence). Trimming removed 3 bases from V and 0 bases from J, with 28 bases in between. CDR3 length: 21 residues. The DNA for the CDR3 is TGTGCCAGTAGTATGGTTGGACGCGGATCCCGGGACGGAGCTAGCACAGATACGCAGTATTTT. It is translated as CASSMVGRGSRDGASTDTQYF.

The chain combines TRBV5-1 with TRBJ2-1, with 12 bases lining up with TRBD2. Germline-derived CDR1 and CDR2 are SGHRS and YFSETQ. Trimming removed 4 bases from V and 1 base from J; junction bases left unmatched: 12. CDR3 size: 19 residues. DNA of the CDR3: TGCGCCAGCAGCACCCTAGCGGGGGGGCCGGCGCGGTCCTACAATGAGCAGTTCTTC. It translates to CASSTLAGGPARSYNEQFF. Supplemented by reference TRBV5-1 and TRBJ2-1, the full variable domain reads KAGVTQTPRYLIKTRGQQVTLSCSPISGHRSVSWYQQTPGQGLQFLFEYFSETQRNKGNFPGRFSGRQFSNSRSEMNVSTLELGDSALYLCASSTLAGGPARSYNEQFFGPGTRLTVL.

This clone was observed many times. The chain employs TRBV7-9 and TRBJ2-1; 11 nucleotides align to TRBD2. After removal of 6 bases from V and 5 bases from J, the junction contained 6 bases not matched to a gene. The CDR3 runs to 15 residues. CDR1 is SEHNR and CDR2 is FQNEAQ in the germline V gene (reference sequence). CDR3 DNA: TGTGCCAGCAGACCGACGGGACTAGCGGACAATGAGCAGTTCTTC. This encodes CASRPTGLADNEQFF.

This chain connects TRBV7-9 to TRBJ1-2, with 8 bases aligning to TRBD1. This CDR3 has 12 residues. The germline CDR1 and CDR2 sequences are SEHNR and FQNEAQ (reference sequence). The trim removed 5 bases at V and 10 bases at J, leaving 6 bases unmatched. This CDR3 reads CASSADRVYYTF. DNA for the CDR3: TGTGCCAGCAGCGCGGACAGGGTCTACTACACCTTC.

The V call is TRBV7-3, the J call TRBJ2-1; 12 positions match TRBD2. Germline V gene sequence: CDR1 SGHTA, CDR2 FQGTGA. With 3 bases clipped from V and 5 bases from J, the junction kept 5 bases outside the gene matches. The CDR3 contains 16 residues. The CDR3 region has the DNA TGTGCCAGCAGCTTGACTAGCGGGGGTCCGAACAATGAGCAGTTCTTC. Its protein is CASSLTSGGPNNEQFF.

This clone was counted a few times. The genes are TRBV6-1 and TRBJ2-1; 9 bases line up with TRBD1. Germline loops: CDR1 MNHNS, CDR2 SASEGT. V was clipped by 2 bases and J by 8 bases; unmatched bases: 7. The CDR3 is 15 amino acids. Written as DNA, the CDR3 is TGTGCCAGCAGTGAATGGGGGACAGGGTATGATGAGCAGTTCTTC. Translated: CASSEWGTGYDEQFF.

The V gene is TRBV11-2, the J gene TRBJ1-1; possibly TRBD1 for D (6 bases). Germline-derived CDR1 and CDR2 are SGHAT and FQNNGV. V lost 6 bases to trimming and J lost 0 bases, with 14 bases between them. The CDR3 runs to 15 residues. The CDR3 DNA reads as TGTGCCAGCAGTCACAGGGCTGGGATGAACACTGAAGCTTTCTTT. Translated: CASSHRAGMNTEAFF.

The chain employs TRBV5-6 and TRBJ2-3; 10 nucleotides match TRBD2. The CDR3 loop spans 16 amino acids. Germline V gene lookup returns CDR1 SGHDT and CDR2 YYEEEE. V shed 4 bases and J 1 base; nucleotides not matched to a gene: 6. This CDR3 reads CASSGHGLAGTDTQYF. CDR3 coding DNA: TGTGCCAGCAGCGGGCACGGACTAGCGGGCACAGATACGCAGTATTTT.

This clone was observed a few times. V and J are TRBV11-2 and TRBJ2-5; 9 nucleotides line up with TRBD2. From germline, CDR1 is SGHAT and CDR2 FQNNGV. J gave up 4 bases and V 1 base, and 10 bases lay outside the gene matches. This CDR3 has 17 residues. The chain's CDR3 is CASSLVASGALGETQYF. CDR3 sequence (DNA): TGTGCCAGCAGCTTAGTGGCTAGCGGGGCCCTCGGAGAGACCCAGTACTTC.

The genes are TRBV30 and TRBJ2-3; D is unresolved. Trimming pared 0 bases from V and 4 bases from J, leaving 5 bases between. The CDR3 sequence is 12 residues long. Germline values: CDR1 GTSNPN, CDR2 SVGIG (reference sequence). As DNA, the CDR3 is TGTGCCTGGAGTGTTGCCGCAGATACGCAGTATTTT. This codes for CAWSVAADTQYF.

This chain links TRBV5-1 with TRBJ2-2; the match to TRBD2 covers 10 bases. CDR3 length equals 18 residues. The V gene's germline CDR1 is SGHRS and CDR2 YFSETQ. After removal of 2 bases from V and 6 bases from J, the junction contained 13 bases not matched to a gene. The CDR3: CASSLSGLAPHFSGELFF. CDR3 DNA sequence: TGCGCCAGCAGCTTATCGGGACTAGCGCCGCATTTCTCCGGGGAGCTGTTTTTT.

This clone came up a few times. The chain combines TRBV25-1 with TRBJ2-7; 7 bases are a match to TRBD2. The germline V gene has CDR1 MGHDK and CDR2 SYGVNS. Trimming cost V 7 bases and J 4 bases; bases outside gene matches: 4. CDR3 length equals 12 residues. This chain's CDR3 is CASKISGYEQYF. CDR3 DNA sequence: TGTGCCAGCAAAATTAGCGGGTACGAGCAGTACTTC.